One sample yielded the 5 T cell receptor beta chains listed below, sequenced in a study of beta chain features in type 1 diabetes. Since all of the isolated RNA was reverse transcribed, expressed TCRB transcripts were what got sequenced. Profiled with immunoSEQ multiplex PCR; TCRdb holds only in-frame clones, not every one. The data hold 300,000 to 450,000 clones, with roughly 12% observed a single time. The sequencing sample was made of naive CD4+ T cells from blood. These TCRs come from a man aged 18 to 30 in good health.

The J gene is TRBJ2-1, the V gene TRBV7-3; 10 positions match TRBD1. Germline CDR1 reads SGHTA; CDR2 reads FQGTGA. The ends lost 5 bases at V and 8 bases at J; junction bases unmatched: 12. The CDR3 has 16 amino acids. CDR3 protein: CASSPPTGGDWDEQFF. The CDR3 coding sequence is TGTGCCAGCAGCCCCCCGACAGGGGGCGATTGGGATGAGCAGTTCTTC.

This clone was detected a few times. The V gene is TRBV4-2, the J gene TRBJ2-1, with unresolved D. This CDR3 is 15 amino acids long. V lost 4 bases and J 0 bases, leaving 10 bases between the germline ends. Looked up from germline, CDR1 is LGHNA and CDR2 is YNFKEQ. The CDR3 DNA reads TGTGCCAGCAGCCGGGCTGCCGGCTCCTACAATGAGCAGTTCTTC. Its protein product is CASSRAAGSYNEQFF.

This rearrangement joins TRBV28 to TRBJ1-5, with 11 bases that match TRBD1. CDR1 is MDHEN and CDR2 is SYDVKM in the germline V gene. V lost 8 bases, J lost 0 bases, and 9 bases stayed unmatched. The CDR3 has 17 amino acids. In DNA, the CDR3 is TGTGCCAGCTGGGGGGACAGGGGGGGTAATAGCAATCAGCCCCAGCATTTT. This encodes CASWGDRGGNSNQPQHF.

This clone was picked up a small number of times. This chain joins TRBV19 and TRBJ1-1; D remains ambiguous. Germline loops: CDR1 LNHDA, CDR2 SQIVND (reference sequence). The CDR3 runs to 15 residues. V lost 6 bases and J 1 base, leaving 15 bases between the germline ends. The CDR3 DNA sequence: TGTGCCAGTAGCAGAGGCGCAGCCTCGAACACTGAAGCTTTCTTT. Translated: CASSRGAASNTEAFF. The whole variable domain, filled in from reference TRBV19 and TRBJ1-1, reads DGGITQSPKYLFRKEGQNVTLSCEQNLNHDAMYWYRQDPGQGLRLIYYSQIVNDFQKGDIAEGYSVSREKKESFPLTVTSAQKNPTAFYLCASSRGAASNTEAFFGQGTRLTVV.

This chain links TRBV4-2 with TRBJ1-1; the D is unclear. V dropped 0 bases and J dropped 10 bases, with 9 bases sitting between them. Germline V lookup: CDR1 LGHNA, CDR2 YNFKEQ. The CDR3 consists of 12 residues. The DNA for the CDR3 is TGTGCCAGCAGCCAAGATAAGAACACAGCTTTCTTT. This codes for CASSQDKNTAFF.